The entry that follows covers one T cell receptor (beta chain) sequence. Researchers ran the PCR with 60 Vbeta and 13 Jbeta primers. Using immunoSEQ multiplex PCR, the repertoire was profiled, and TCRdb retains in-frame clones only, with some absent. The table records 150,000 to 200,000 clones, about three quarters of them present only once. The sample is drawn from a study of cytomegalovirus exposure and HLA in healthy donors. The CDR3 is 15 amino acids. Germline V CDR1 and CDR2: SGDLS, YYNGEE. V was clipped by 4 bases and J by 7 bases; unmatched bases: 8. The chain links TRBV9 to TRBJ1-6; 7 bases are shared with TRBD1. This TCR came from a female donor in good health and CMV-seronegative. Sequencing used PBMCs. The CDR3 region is CASSPREGANSPLHF. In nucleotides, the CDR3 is TGTGCCAGCAGCCCGCGGGAGGGGGCCAATTCACCCCTCCACTTT.